This TCR beta chain came from a study of T cell responses to AZD1222 COVID-19 vaccine. Points from the study as a whole: Baseline serology detected seropositivity in only a handful of AZD1222 recipients. Repertoire collection took place solely once the T cell response had peaked. Spike-specific TCR depth and breadth grew after two AZD1222 doses. Reportedly, close to half of spike-specific TCRs are directed against unmutated variant regions.

Concerning this clone itself: Its matching antigen is unknown.

Repertoires were generated with immunoSEQ multiplex PCR, while TCRdb's copy carries only in-frame clones and drops some. Of 100,000 to 150,000 clones in the sample, about nine tenths are singletons; the top ten hold approximately 20%. The starting material was peripheral blood, obtained on day 0 of AZD1222 vaccination. This clonotype originated in an adult in good health.

This CDR3 reads CASRTGDGYTF. The CDR3 DNA is TGTGCCAGTAGGACAGGGGATGGCTACACCTTC. The chain joins TRBV19 to TRBJ1-2, with 8 bases that match TRBD1. The CDR3 extends over 11 amino acids. V shed 6 bases, J shed 6 bases, and the junction held 0 bases outside the gene matches. Germline CDR1 LNHDA, CDR2 SQIVND (reference sequence). Looking up the rest from reference TRBV19 and TRBJ1-2 gives the full variable domain: DGGITQSPKYLFRKEGQNVTLSCEQNLNHDAMYWYRQDPGQGLRLIYYSQIVNDFQKGDIAEGYSVSREKKESFPLTVTSAQKNPTAFYLCASRTGDGYTFGSGTRLTVV.